These T cell receptor beta chains were read from a single sample in a study of blood T cell repertoires in COVID-19. Sequencing used immunoSEQ multiplex PCR; TCRdb keeps in-frame clones, though not all of them. Here the sample spans around 25,000 clones, 85% to 90% being singletons. The specimen sequenced was peripheral blood. Source of these receptors: a man between 65 and 79 years old with acute or convalescent COVID-19. Each CDR3 is given with its conserved first and last residue. D genes are given only for firm matches. Not every row has a clone size; where given, it reads once, few, many or a size class.

D gene,V gene,clone size,J gene,CDR3 DNA,CDR3 protein
TRBD1,TRBV9,NA,TRBJ1-1,TGTGCCAGCAGCGAGGGGACAGGGGGCTATACTGAAGCTTTCTTT,CASSEGTGGYTEAFF
NA,TRBV7-2,NA,TRBJ2-3,TGTGCCAGCAGCTTTGGGGGGTACGGAGATACGCAGTATTTT,CASSFGGYGDTQYF
NA,TRBV7-8,NA,TRBJ2-5,TGTGCCAGCAGCTTAGCCCCCGGACAGCAAGAGACCCAGTACTTC,CASSLAPGQQETQYF
TRBD1,TRBV5-1,NA,TRBJ2-2,TGCGCCAGCAGCCTACGACAGGGGGACACCGGGGAGCTGTTTTTT,CASSLRQGDTGELFF
NA,TRBV2,NA,TRBJ1-5,TGTGCCAGCAGTGAGCGGGGGGATCAGCCCCAGCATTTT,CASSERGDQPQHF
TRBD1,TRBV28,NA,TRBJ1-3,TGTGCCAGCAGTTTAAGCAGGGGGCCAGGAAACACCATATATTTT,CASSLSRGPGNTIYF
NA,TRBV6-2/TRBV6-3,few,TRBJ1-2,TGTGCCAGCAGTCGACAAGCAATCTATGGCTACACCTTC,CASSRQAIYGYTF
TRBD1,TRBV19,NA,TRBJ1-1,TGTGCCAGTAGTTTAAAGGGGGCAACTGAAGCTTTCTTT,CASSLKGATEAFF
NA,TRBV12-3/TRBV12-4,NA,TRBJ2-5,TGTGCCAGCAGTTTCCTAGAGACCCAGTACTTC,CASSFLETQYF
TRBD1,TRBV5-1,NA,TRBJ2-7,TGCGCCAGCAGCTTGGGGACAGGGGGCTACGAGCAGTACTTC,CASSLGTGGYEQYF
NA,TRBV6-5,NA,TRBJ2-7,TGTGCCAGCGTAAGGGGGACACAGCCCTACGAGCAGTACTTC,CASVRGTQPYEQYF
TRBD1,TRBV6-5,NA,TRBJ1-5,TGTGCCAGCACTAACCCGGGACAGGGACAGCATTTT,CASTNPGQGQHF
TRBD2,TRBV7-3,NA,TRBJ2-1,TGTGCCAGCAGCCGGGGAGGGACGGGTGAGCAGTTCTTC,CASSRGGTGEQFF
TRBD1,TRBV7-3,NA,TRBJ2-7,TGTGCCAGCAGCTCGGGACAGGGGGAGTACGAGCAGTACTTC,CASSSGQGEYEQYF
TRBD2,TRBV5-6,NA,TRBJ2-1,TGTGCCAGCAGCTACCGGACTAGCGGGAGTTACAATGAGCAGTTCTTC,CASSYRTSGSYNEQFF
NA,TRBV20-1,NA,TRBJ2-7,TGCAGTGTTCGGAACAGGGACGAGCAGTACTTC,CSVRNRDEQYF
TRBD2,TRBV6-4,NA,TRBJ2-7,TGTGCCAGCAGTGACGGGACTAGCGGGAGCGGGGACTACGAGCAGTACTTC,CASSDGTSGSGDYEQYF
NA,TRBV19,NA,TRBJ2-2,TGTGCCAGTATCGGCGGCCAAACCTCGACCGGGGAGCTGTTTTTT,CASIGGQTSTGELFF
NA,TRBV6-5,NA,TRBJ1-1,TGTGCCAGCAGTTCCCGGGGGGTACGGACTGAAGCTTTCTTT,CASSSRGVRTEAFF
NA,TRBV5-1,NA,TRBJ1-1,TGCGCCAGCAGCTCGGGCGGCTCGGGGGGCACTGAAGCTTTCTTT,CASSSGGSGGTEAFF
NA,TRBV7-9,NA,TRBJ2-3,TGTGCCATCGCCGGGGGAAGCACAGATACGCAGTATTTT,CAIAGGSTDTQYF
TRBD2,TRBV11-1,NA,TRBJ2-1,TGTGCCAGCAGCTTCAGCGGGAACCACAATGAGCAGTTCTTC,CASSFSGNHNEQFF
TRBD2,TRBV27,NA,TRBJ2-1,TGTGCCAGCTGGACTAGCGGATACAATGAGCAGTTCTTC,CASWTSGYNEQFF
NA,TRBV9,NA,TRBJ1-5,TGTGCCAGCAGCACTCAGGGGAGAAGCAATCAGCCCCAGCATTTT,CASSTQGRSNQPQHF
TRBD2,TRBV5-1,NA,TRBJ2-3,TGCGCCAGCAGCTTGGGGGGACTAGGGGATACGCAGTATTTT,CASSLGGLGDTQYF
TRBD2,TRBV7-8,once,TRBJ2-4,TGTGCCAGCAGCGGACGGGAGGGCCACAAAAACATTCAGTACTTC,CASSGREGHKNIQYF
NA,TRBV9,NA,TRBJ1-2,TGTGCCAGCAGCGGGAGTAGGGGGAGGGACTATGGCTACACCTTC,CASSGSRGRDYGYTF
NA,TRBV27,NA,TRBJ1-1,TGTGCCAGCAGCCAGAACACTGAAGCTTTCTTT,CASSQNTEAFF
NA,TRBV29-1,NA,TRBJ2-5,TGCAGCGTTGTGAGGGGGAACCAAGAGACCCAGTACTTC,CSVVRGNQETQYF
TRBD1,TRBV13,NA,TRBJ1-4,TGTGCCAGCAGCAGGGGACAGGTGGCAACTAATGAAAAACTGTTTTTT,CASSRGQVATNEKLFF
NA,TRBV27,NA,TRBJ1-5,TGTGCCAGCAGTTTTGGACAAAATCAGCCCCAGCATTTT,CASSFGQNQPQHF
NA,TRBV4-3,few,TRBJ1-4,TGCGCCAGCAGCCAAGAACGTGAGGGAAAACTGTTTTTT,CASSQEREGKLFF
TRBD1,TRBV5-4,NA,TRBJ1-4,TGTGCCAGCAGTCTGGACAGGGATGAAAAACTGTTTTTT,CASSLDRDEKLFF
NA,TRBV12-3/TRBV12-4,NA,TRBJ2-2,TGTGCCAGCAGTTCTTACACCGGGGAGCTGTTTTTT,CASSSYTGELFF
TRBD2,TRBV7-2,once,TRBJ2-1,TGTGCCAGCAGCTTGGGACTAGCGGGAGGGAACAATGAGCAGTTCTTC,CASSLGLAGGNNEQFF
NA,TRBV12-3/TRBV12-4,NA,TRBJ1-5,TGTGCCAGCAGTTTTGGCCCTCTTCAGCCCCAGCATTTT,CASSFGPLQPQHF
TRBD2,TRBV4-3,NA,TRBJ2-3,TGCGCCAGCAGCGGGGCTAGCGGGAGAAATACGCAGTATTTT,CASSGASGRNTQYF
TRBD1,TRBV2,NA,TRBJ1-2,TGTGCCAGCAGTGTTTTTGGGACAGGGCCTGGCTACACCTTC,CASSVFGTGPGYTF
NA,TRBV12-3/TRBV12-4,NA,TRBJ2-1,TGTGCCAGCAGGTCTTATATTAGTGAGCAGTTCTTC,CASRSYISEQFF
NA,TRBV19,NA,TRBJ1-1,TGTGCCAGCCTCTCGGAGGGAAGTGTGGAAGTATACACTGAAGCTTTCTTT,CASLSEGSVEVYTEAFF